These 26 T cell receptor beta chains share one sample of origin, sequenced in a study of T cells in tuberculosis. Libraries were prepared by immunoSEQ multiplex PCR; TCRdb keeps only in-frame clonotypes and omits some of them. Altogether about 36,000 clones are present, about 94% being singletons, with the ten largest covering roughly 6.4%. Specimen: PBMCs. Source of these receptors: a donor between 5 and 29 years old with latent tuberculosis or without tuberculosis infection.

The chain uses TRBV6-1 and TRBJ1-2; tentatively, D is TRBD1 (6 bases). In germline, CDR1 is MNHNS, CDR2 SASEGT. The CDR3 has 14 amino acids. The V and J ends lost 1 base and 8 bases respectively, with 14 bases between them. The CDR3 sequence is CASSEVQGNVGYTF. As DNA, the CDR3 is TGTGCCAGCAGTGAAGTGCAGGGGAATGTAGGCTACACCTTC.

The genes are TRBV30 and TRBJ2-3; TRBD2 is a possible D gene (5 bases). With 8 bases removed from V and 0 bases from J, the gap between germline ends came to 12 bases. Germline-derived CDR1 and CDR2 are GTSNPN and SVGIG (reference sequence). The CDR3 runs 13 residues. CDR3 sequence (DNA): TGTGCCCACGGCGGCGGGAGCACAGATACGCAGTATTTT. Its translation: CAHGGGSTDTQYF.

This clone showed up just once. The gene calls are TRBV29-1 and TRBJ2-2; no reliable D call. V dropped 6 bases and J dropped 5 bases, with 10 bases sitting between them. From germline, CDR1 is SQVTM and CDR2 ANQGSEA. The CDR3 spans 12 residues. CDR3 coding DNA: TGCAGCGTGAGCCGCTCGACCGGGGAGCTGTTTTTT. It codes for CSVSRSTGELFF.

V gene TRBV11-2 combines with J gene TRBJ1-1; D gene unclear. The germline V gene has CDR1 SGHAT and CDR2 FQNNGV. With 6 bases removed from V and 0 bases from J, the gap between germline ends came to 5 bases. The CDR3 loop spans 12 amino acids. This CDR3 is CASSSMNTEAFF. The CDR3, as DNA: TGTGCCAGCAGTTCTATGAACACTGAAGCTTTCTTT. Using reference TRBV11-2 and TRBJ1-1 for the parts outside the CDR3, the full variable domain is EAGVAQSPRYKIIEKRQSVAFWCNPISGHATLYWYQQILGQGPKLLIQFQNNGVVDDSQLPKDRFSAERLKGVDSTLKIQPAKLEDSAVYLCASSSMNTEAFFGQGTRLTVV.

The chain uses TRBV5-1 and TRBJ1-1; 10 nucleotides line up with TRBD1. The CDR3 runs to 13 residues. The germline V gene encodes CDR1 SGHRS and CDR2 YFSETQ. Trimming took 7 bases from V and 7 from J; bases not matched to a gene: 7. CDR3 protein: CASLDRGRGEAFF. The CDR3 DNA reads as TGCGCCAGCCTAGACAGGGGGCGAGGTGAAGCTTTCTTT.

The J gene is TRBJ1-1, the V gene TRBV7-3; 9 nucleotides agree with TRBD1. V lost 5 bases, J lost 0 bases, and 1 base stayed unmatched. CDR1 is SGHTA, CDR2 FQGTGA, per germline. The CDR3 totals 14 residues. The CDR3 is CASSGQGMNTEAFF. CDR3 DNA: TGTGCCAGCAGCGGACAGGGGATGAACACTGAAGCTTTCTTT.

The V call is TRBV4-1, the J call TRBJ1-5; D might be TRBD1 (5 bases). With 1 base removed from V and 1 base from J, the gap between germline ends came to 8 bases. The CDR3 covers 15 residues. Germline assignment: CDR1 MGHRA and CDR2 YSYEKL. In DNA, the CDR3 is TGCGCCAGCAGCCAAGCGACAGCGAGCAATCAGCCCCAGCATTTT. Translation gives CASSQATASNQPQHF.

The V gene is TRBV27, the J gene TRBJ2-1, with D tentatively TRBD1 (5 bases). The CDR3 spans 14 residues. Germline values: CDR1 MNHEY, CDR2 SMNVEV (reference sequence). The V gene lost 6 bases and the J gene lost 0 bases, with 9 bases spanning the gap. The CDR3 region is CASRPRGSYNEQFF. CDR3 coding DNA: TGTGCCAGCAGACCAAGGGGCTCCTACAATGAGCAGTTCTTC.

The gene calls are TRBV11-3 and TRBJ2-3; D remains ambiguous. Trimming removed 1 base from V and 10 bases from J, with 9 bases in between. Germline V gives CDR1 SGHNT, CDR2 YENEEA. This CDR3 is 12 amino acids long. The chain's CDR3 is CASSLGQSAQYF. The CDR3 coding sequence is TGTGCCAGCAGCTTAGGCCAATCAGCGCAGTATTTT.

The chain employs TRBV30 and TRBJ1-5, with a tentative D call TRBD1 (5 bases). CDR3 size: 15 residues. V was pared by 0 bases and J by 0 bases, with 9 bases between. Germline CDR1 reads GTSNPN; CDR2 reads SVGIG (reference sequence). The CDR3 region has the DNA TGTGCCTGGAGTGTAGGGGTTGGTAGCAATCAGCCCCAGCATTTT. Translating gives CAWSVGVGSNQPQHF.

This rearrangement joins TRBV4-1 to TRBJ1-2, with TRBD1 as a possible D gene (6 bases). CDR1 is MGHRA and CDR2 is YSYEKL in the germline V gene. The CDR3 is 15 residues long. Trimming removed 1 base at V and 7 bases at J, with 16 bases between. CDR3 sequence: CASSQGSNREVGYTF. The CDR3 DNA sequence: TGCGCCAGCAGCCAAGGCTCCAACAGGGAAGTTGGCTACACCTTC.

The chain employs TRBV28 and TRBJ1-2; the D is unclear. This CDR3 region has 11 residues. V was shortened by 3 bases and J by 14 bases, with 13 bases between the two germline ends. The V gene's germline CDR1 is MDHEN and CDR2 SYDVKM. The CDR3 coding sequence is TGTGCCAGCAGTTTCCGGGGAGAACAGACCTTC. Translation gives CASSFRGEQTF.

The chain carries TRBV30 and TRBJ2-2, with 9 bases that match TRBD1. The germline gives CDR1 GTSNPN, CDR2 SVGIG (reference sequence). The J segment lost 6 bases and the V segment lost 1 base, leaving 9 bases of the junction unmatched. This CDR3 has 16 amino acids. The CDR3 DNA sequence: TGTGCCTGGAGTGAGACCGGGACAGGGTGGGCCGGGGAGCTGTTTTTT. Protein: CAWSETGTGWAGELFF.

V usage is TRBV19 and J usage is TRBJ2-3, with 12 bases matching TRBD2. The CDR3 sequence is 14 residues long. Germline-derived CDR1 and CDR2 are LNHDA and SQIVND (reference sequence). V shed 6 bases and J 4 bases; nucleotides not matched to a gene: 2. The DNA of the CDR3 is TGTGCCAGTAGCACTAGCGGGGGGCCAGATACGCAGTATTTT. Translation gives CASSTSGGPDTQYF.

CDR3 sequence reads: CAWSPVKMEQFF. The CDR3 nucleotides read TGTGCCTGGAGTCCAGTGAAAATGGAGCAGTTCTTC. This chain joins TRBV30 and TRBJ2-1, with no clear D. Germline V gives CDR1 GTSNPN, CDR2 SVGIG (reference sequence). CDR3 length equals 12 residues. Trimming pared 2 bases from V and 10 bases from J, leaving 12 bases between.

The chain is built from TRBV19 and TRBJ1-4, with D uncertain. V was cut by 4 bases and J by 5 bases, with 14 bases left in between. The CDR3 is 15 residues long. Germline V gene sequence: CDR1 LNHDA, CDR2 SQIVND (reference sequence). The CDR3 DNA is TGTGCCAGTAGTACCTACTTGAACGGGAATGAAAAACTGTTTTTT. Translated, it gives CASSTYLNGNEKLFF. Based on the CDR3 plus reference TRBV19 and TRBJ1-4, the full variable domain is DGGITQSPKYLFRKEGQNVTLSCEQNLNHDAMYWYRQDPGQGLRLIYYSQIVNDFQKGDIAEGYSVSREKKESFPLTVTSAQKNPTAFYLCASSTYLNGNEKLFFGSGTQLSVL.

The gene calls are TRBV4-3 and TRBJ1-2, with D maybe TRBD1 (6 bases). CDR3 size: 15 residues. V was trimmed by 4 bases and J by 4 bases, leaving 16 bases between them. The germline CDR1 and CDR2 sequences are LGHNA and YSLEER. The CDR3 spells CASSPNRAGSYGYTF. In nucleotides, the CDR3 is TGCGCCAGCAGCCCGAACAGGGCCGGTAGCTATGGCTACACCTTC.

The chain joins TRBV19 to TRBJ1-2; D might be TRBD1 (6 bases). The CDR3 consists of 15 residues. Trimming cost V 2 bases and J 2 bases, with 12 bases left between them. Germline-derived CDR1 and CDR2 are LNHDA and SQIVND (reference sequence). In DNA form, the CDR3 reads TGTGCCAGTAGTATAAGGGGCGGGGGCAACTATGGCTACACCTTC. Amino acid sequence: CASSIRGGGNYGYTF.

The chain joins TRBV28 to TRBJ1-2; D unclear. CDR1 and CDR2 from the germline V gene are MDHEN and SYDVKM. The CDR3 has 16 residues. Trimming stripped 4 bases from V and 4 bases from J, with 19 bases between. CDR3 sequence reads: CASSSQTIQRTYGYTF. The CDR3 DNA is TGTGCCAGCAGTTCTCAAACCATACAGCGGACCTATGGCTACACCTTC.

The chain links TRBV7-9 to TRBJ2-7; D is possibly TRBD2 (7 bases). The ends were cut back, 5 bases at V and 0 bases at J, with 11 bases in the middle. CDR1 is SEHNR and CDR2 is FQNEAQ in the germline V gene (reference sequence). The CDR3 totals 14 residues. The CDR3 DNA sequence: TGTGCCAGCAGCAAAGCGGGACACTCCTACGAGCAGTACTTC. This encodes CASSKAGHSYEQYF. Full variable domain (missing parts from reference TRBV7-9 and TRBJ2-7): DTGVSQNPRHKITKRGQNVTFRCDPISEHNRLYWYRQTLGQGPEFLTYFQNEAQLEKSRLLSDRFSAERPKGSFSTLEIQRTEQGDSAMYLCASSKAGHSYEQYFGPGTRLTVT.

This clone was seen a handful of times. CDR3 sequence (DNA): TGCGCCAGCAGCCAAGATTATGGCGGAATCTACGAGCAGTACTTC. This gives the protein CASSQDYGGIYEQYF. The genes are TRBV4-1 and TRBJ2-7; D unclear. Trimming took off 0 bases at V and 3 bases at J, with 12 bases between the two ends. The CDR3 consists of 15 residues. The V gene's germline CDR1 is MGHRA and CDR2 YSYEKL.

The rearrangement uses TRBV30 and TRBJ1-2, with 8 bases fitting TRBD1. Germline assignment: CDR1 GTSNPN and CDR2 SVGIG (reference sequence). There are 15 residues in the CDR3. Trimming removed 2 bases from V and 4 bases from J; junction bases left unmatched: 9. The CDR3 spells CAWSLTGGGFYGYTF. The CDR3 coding sequence is TGTGCCTGGAGTCTCACAGGGGGGGGGTTCTATGGCTACACCTTC.

The chain combines TRBV27 with TRBJ2-7; TRBD1 is a possible D gene (6 bases). Germline lookup yields CDR1 MNHEY and CDR2 SMNVEV (reference sequence). The V end lost 2 bases, the J end lost 2 bases, and 10 bases lay between the germline ends. The CDR3 loop spans 14 amino acids. CDR3 bases: TGTGCCAGCAGTTTAGGCAGGGGCCCCTACGAGCAGTACTTC. Translating it yields CASSLGRGPYEQYF.

The CDR3 DNA follows: TGTGCCAGCTCACCAGGCAGGGAACTCTACGAGCAGTACTTC. Protein sequence: CASSPGRELYEQYF. The V call is TRBV18, the J call TRBJ2-7; the D gene is possibly TRBD1 (5 bases). CDR1 KGHSH and CDR2 LQKENI come from the germline V gene. This CDR3 spans 14 amino acids. Trimming pared 2 bases from V and 3 bases from J, leaving 11 bases between. The full variable domain, rest sourced from reference TRBV18 and TRBJ2-7, is NAGVMQNPRHLVRRRGQEARLRCSPMKGHSHVYWYRQLPEEGLKFMVYLQKENIIDESGMPKERFSAEFPKEGPSILRIQQVVRGDSAAYFCASSPGRELYEQYFGPGTRLTVT.

V is TRBV6-5 and J is TRBJ1-2; D not certain. V dropped 2 bases and J dropped 0 bases, with 10 bases sitting between them. Germline V gene data show CDR1 as MNHEY and CDR2 as SVGAGI. The length of the CDR3 is 15 residues. The DNA of the CDR3 is TGTGCCAGCAGTTACGGGCACCAAGCTAACTATGGCTACACCTTC. It encodes CASSYGHQANYGYTF.

The chain uses TRBV27 and TRBJ1-1, with 9 nucleotides matching TRBD1. From germline, CDR1 is MNHEY and CDR2 SMNVEV (reference sequence). The CDR3 contains 12 residues. The V segment lost 8 bases and the J segment 4 bases; nucleotides outside the gene matches: 2. The CDR3 loop is CASATGGTEAFF. The CDR3 region has the DNA TGTGCCAGCGCGACAGGGGGCACTGAAGCTTTCTTT.